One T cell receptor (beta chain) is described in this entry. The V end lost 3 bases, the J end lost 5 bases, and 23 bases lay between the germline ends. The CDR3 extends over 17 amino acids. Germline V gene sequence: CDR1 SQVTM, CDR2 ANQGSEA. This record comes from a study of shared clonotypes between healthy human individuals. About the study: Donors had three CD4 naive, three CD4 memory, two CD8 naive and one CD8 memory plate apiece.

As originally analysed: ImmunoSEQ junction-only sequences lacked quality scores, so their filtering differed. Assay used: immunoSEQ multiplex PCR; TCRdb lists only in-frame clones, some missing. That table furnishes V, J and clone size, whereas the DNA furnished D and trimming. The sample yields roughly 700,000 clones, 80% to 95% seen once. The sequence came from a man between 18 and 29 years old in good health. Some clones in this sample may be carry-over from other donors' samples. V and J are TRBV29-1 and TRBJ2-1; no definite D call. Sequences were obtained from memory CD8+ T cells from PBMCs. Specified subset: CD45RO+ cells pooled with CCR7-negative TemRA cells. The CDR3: CSVDELGIGRTDNEQFF. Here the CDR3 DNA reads TGCAGCGTTGACGAGTTGGGCATTGGACGGACCGACAATGAGCAGTTCTTC.